Detailed here is one T cell receptor beta chain. Its antigen is undetermined. The germline gives CDR1 SQVTM, CDR2 ANQGSEA. Germline trimming cut 3 bases from V and 3 bases from J; bases unmatched to any gene: 19. CDR3 size: 18 residues. Time point noted: persistent/refractory GD, antithyroid drugs over 5 years with positive TRAb. With RNA extracted from PBMCs as input, the TCR library was made. The data are from a study of regulatory T cells in long-lasting Graves disease. To make TCR beta libraries, researchers used iRepertoire HTBI primers and Arm-PCR of CDR3 regions. A single record per CDR3 protein comes from TCRdb applying MiXCR to the multiplex PCR reads. Found here are 350,000 to 450,000 distinct CDR3 sequences, around 20% of them singletons; the top ten hold around 20%. Study-wide points: It was in persistent disease that TRBV28, TRBJ1-2 and TRBJ2-5 were favored.

This chain uses TRBV29-1 with TRBJ2-7, with 8 positions matching TRBD2. Source: peripheral blood mononuclear cells (PBMCs), taken when the disease was refractory, from a patient treated with antithyroid drugs. The receptor was isolated from a female donor with Graves disease. The CDR3 nucleotides read TGCAGCGTTGATAGTCGAGGCAGAGGACTAGCTCGACACTACGAGCAGTACTTC. Encoded protein: CSVDSRGRGLARHYEQYF.